This T cell receptor beta chain was obtained from a study of blood T cell repertoires in COVID-19. Study as a whole: Both acute and convalescent COVID-19 samples were obtained from the United States, Italy and Spain. In each case, the material was cDNA or gDNA derived from T cells, B-cell-depleted T cells, or PBMCs.

Original methodology: Scientists estimated how many nucleated cells there were by amplifying reference gene primers. Clones were sequenced by immunoSEQ multiplex PCR, and TCRdb holds only the in-frame ones, with some missing. Clonal size and the V and J genes are those of that table, whereas D and trimming came from the DNA. The sample gives a few hundred thousand clones, approximately 91% of which show up once; almost 9.5% is in the top ten. V shed 5 bases, J shed 4 bases, and the junction held 3 bases outside the gene matches. Germline loops: CDR1 ENHRY, CDR2 SYGVKD. This CDR3 contains 13 residues.

The sequence derives from a man aged 18-30 years with active or convalescent COVID-19. Sample: peripheral blood. The rearrangement joins TRBV10-3 to TRBJ2-7, with 9 positions matching TRBD1. The CDR3 region is CAISPGTGYEQYF. DNA for the CDR3: TGTGCCATCAGTCCCGGGACAGGGTACGAGCAGTACTTC.